This T cell receptor (beta chain) comes out of a study of blood T cell repertoires in COVID-19. Sequencing was performed with immunoSEQ multiplex PCR; in TCRdb, only in-frame clones are kept and a portion is missing. Of fewer than 450,000 clones in the sample, 88% were seen once. CDR3 length: 15 residues. The V and J ends lost 6 bases and 3 bases, in that order; junction bases with no gene match: 7. The germline gives CDR1 MDHEN, CDR2 SYDVKM. This sequence joins TRBV28 and TRBJ1-2; 10 bases map to TRBD1. The sequence came from a woman aged 40-49 years with acute COVID-19. Input material: PBMCs or T cells enriched from blood (not recorded which). The CDR3 here is CASSTPGTGDYGYTF. The CDR3 coding sequence is TGTGCCAGCAGCACTCCTGGGACAGGGGACTATGGCTACACCTTC.